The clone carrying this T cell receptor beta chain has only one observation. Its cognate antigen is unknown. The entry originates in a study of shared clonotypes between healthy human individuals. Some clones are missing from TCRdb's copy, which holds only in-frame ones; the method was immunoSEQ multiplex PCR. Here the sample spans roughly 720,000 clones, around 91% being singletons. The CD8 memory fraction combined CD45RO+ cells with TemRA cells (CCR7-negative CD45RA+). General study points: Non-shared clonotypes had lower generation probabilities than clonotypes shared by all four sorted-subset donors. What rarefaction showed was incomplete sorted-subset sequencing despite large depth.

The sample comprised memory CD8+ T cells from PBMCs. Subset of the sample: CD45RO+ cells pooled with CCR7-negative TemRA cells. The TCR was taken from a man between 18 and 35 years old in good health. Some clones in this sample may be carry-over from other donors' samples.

CDR3 nucleotide sequence: TGTGCCAGCAGTGAAGTTGGAGGGGCAGCTAATGAAGCTTTCTTT. This sequence encodes CASSEVGGAANEAFF. The V and J genes are TRBV6-1 and TRBJ1-1; tentative D call: TRBD1 (5 bases). The CDR3 covers 15 residues. Trimming left V 1 base short and J 7 bases short, with 16 bases between. CDR1 is MNHNS and CDR2 is SASEGT in the germline V gene.